This T cell receptor beta chain was recorded in a study of spatial heterogeneity in lung cancer. The time point denotes: sample taken at primary tumor resection. MiXCR, applied by TCRdb to the 5' RACE reads, yields one record per CDR3 protein. The sample contains 1,500 to 1,800 distinct CDR3 sequences, more than 6% of which appear only once. This clonotype is termed medium-sized (0.01 to 0.1%). The antigen is undetermined. Findings of the study overall: In tumors, expanded intratumoral alpha and beta TCR counts tracked mutation counts.

The input for sequencing was lung tumor tissue, taken at surgery. The clonotype was recovered from a female donor with early-stage non-small cell lung cancer.

Here the CDR3 reads CASSLTINTGELFF. The CDR3 nucleotides read TGTGCCAGCAGCCTTACTATTAACACCGGGGAGCTGTTTTTT. The J gene is TRBJ2-2, the V gene TRBV14, with D hard to call. Germline CDR1 and CDR2: SGHDN and FVKESK. The V gene lost 4 bases and the J gene lost 2 bases, with 8 bases spanning the gap. CDR3 length: 14 residues.